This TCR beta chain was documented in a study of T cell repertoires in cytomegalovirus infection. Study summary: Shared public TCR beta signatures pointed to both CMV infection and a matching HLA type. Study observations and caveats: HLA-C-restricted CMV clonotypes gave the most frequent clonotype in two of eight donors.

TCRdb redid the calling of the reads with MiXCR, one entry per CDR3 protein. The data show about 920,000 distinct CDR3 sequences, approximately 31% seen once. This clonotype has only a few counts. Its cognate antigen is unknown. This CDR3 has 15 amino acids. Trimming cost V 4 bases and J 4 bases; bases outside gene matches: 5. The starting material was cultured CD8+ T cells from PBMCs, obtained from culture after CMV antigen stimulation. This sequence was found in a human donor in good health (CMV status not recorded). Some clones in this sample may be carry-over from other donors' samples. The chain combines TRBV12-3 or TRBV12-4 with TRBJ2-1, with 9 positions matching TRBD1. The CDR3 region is CASSWGTGIYNEQFF. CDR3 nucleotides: TGTGCCAGCAGTTGGGGGACAGGGATATACAATGAGCAGTTCTTC.